The next 18 T cell receptor beta chains were all read from a single sample in a study of T cell responses to AZD1222 COVID-19 vaccine. Only in-frame clones appear in the TCRdb table, and some are missing; sequencing was by immunoSEQ multiplex PCR. Seen here are roughly 180,000 clones, 90% to 95% observed once, and the top ten hold roughly 8.4%. This specimen was peripheral blood, taken on day 0 of AZD1222 vaccination. The receptors here all came from an adult in good health.

V and J are TRBV7-3 and TRBJ2-3; D tentatively reads TRBD1 or TRBD2 (5 bases each). The CDR3 loop spans 16 amino acids. Trimming took 2 bases from V and 2 from J, leaving 14 bases between them. Germline CDR1 reads SGHTA; CDR2 reads FQGTGA. CDR3: CASSLYPGAYTDTQYF. The CDR3 DNA reads as TGTGCCAGCAGCTTATACCCCGGGGCTTACACAGATACGCAGTATTTT.

The chain is built from TRBV11-2 and TRBJ2-7; 9 nucleotides match TRBD2. CDR3 length: 15 residues. Per the germline V gene, CDR1 is SGHAT and CDR2 is FQNNGV. V trimming: 5 bases; J trimming: 2 bases; junction bases outside the gene matches: 7. CDR3: CASSLTSGPPYEQYF. DNA for the CDR3: TGTGCCAGCAGCCTGACTAGCGGACCTCCCTACGAGCAGTACTTC.

The V call is TRBV27, the J call TRBJ1-2; 7 nucleotides match TRBD1. The germline CDR1 and CDR2 sequences are MNHEY and SMNVEV (reference sequence). This CDR3 spans 15 amino acids. With 5 bases clipped from V and 3 bases from J, the junction kept 9 bases outside the gene matches. The CDR3 DNA reads as TGTGCCAGCAGTCCCTGGACAGGATGGGACTATGGCTACACCTTC. Residues: CASSPWTGWDYGYTF.

The chain links TRBV4-2 to TRBJ2-7, with a weak D call TRBD2 (6 bases). V dropped 5 bases and J dropped 1 base, with 15 bases sitting between them. Germline CDR1 and CDR2: LGHNA and YNFKEQ. This CDR3 has 15 residues. CDR3 sequence reads: CASSNRDWQSYEQYF. Written as DNA, the CDR3 is TGTGCCAGCAGCAACCGGGACTGGCAGTCCTACGAGCAGTACTTC.

The chain employs TRBV27 and TRBJ2-3, with D tentatively TRBD2 (6 bases). CDR3 length: 15 residues. Germline CDR1 and CDR2: MNHEY and SMNVEV (reference sequence). Trimming removed 2 bases from V and 1 base from J, with 10 bases in between. For the CDR3, the DNA is TGTGCCAGCAGTTTAGGCGGGATGGGCACAGATACGCAGTATTTT. Protein product: CASSLGGMGTDTQYF.

The chain joins TRBV30 to TRBJ1-1; weak D call: TRBD1 (5 bases). Germline V gives CDR1 GTSNPN, CDR2 SVGIG (reference sequence). The V end was cut by 5 bases, the J end by 0 bases, with 10 bases between. The CDR3 extends over 13 amino acids. CDR3 sequence reads: CAWGGKMNTEAFF. In nucleotides, the CDR3 is TGTGCCTGGGGGGGTAAAATGAACACTGAAGCTTTCTTT.

Only one count was recorded for this clone. J is TRBJ2-2 and V is TRBV6-5; a weak D match, TRBD1 (6 bases). Germline CDR1 is MNHEY and CDR2 is SVGAGI. Trimming removed 5 bases at V and 6 bases at J, with 13 bases between. This CDR3 has 14 residues. The CDR3 bases are TGTGCCAGCAGTATCATCCAGGGGCCCGGGGAGCTGTTTTTT. The encoded protein is CASSIIQGPGELFF.

This chain joins TRBV6-1 and TRBJ2-5; D is possibly TRBD1 or TRBD2 (7 bases each). Germline values: CDR1 MNHNS, CDR2 SASEGT. The V gene lost 2 bases and the J gene lost 5 bases, with 12 bases spanning the gap. CDR3 length equals 14 residues. CDR3 in amino acids: CASSEQGEGETQYF. CDR3 in DNA: TGTGCCAGCAGTGAACAGGGGGAGGGGGAGACCCAGTACTTC.

The chain links TRBV5-1 to TRBJ1-2, with D hard to call. This CDR3 contains 14 residues. Germline CDR1 is SGHRS and CDR2 is YFSETQ. Trimming removed 3 bases at V and 3 bases at J, with 12 bases between. CDR3 DNA sequence: TGCGCCAGCAGCTACCCGGGAGTGGACTATGGCTACACCTTC. Its translation: CASSYPGVDYGYTF.

V gene TRBV6-2 or TRBV6-3 combines with J gene TRBJ1-5, with D possibly matching TRBD1 (5 bases). V was shortened by 5 bases and J by 3 bases, with 14 bases between the two germline ends. Germline CDR1 is MNHEY and CDR2 is SVGEGT. This CDR3 comprises 15 residues. The CDR3 loop reads CASSAGTGLNQPQHF. Here the CDR3 DNA reads TGTGCCAGCAGTGCCGGGACGGGCCTCAATCAGCCCCAGCATTTT.

The J gene is TRBJ2-2, the V gene TRBV3-1 (or the pseudogene TRBV3-2); tentative D call: TRBD2 (6 bases). Germline V gene data show CDR1 as LGHDT and CDR2 as YNNKEL (reference sequence). The length of the CDR3 is 16 residues. V was shortened by 3 bases and J by 4 bases, with 15 bases between the two germline ends. This CDR3 reads CASSQGVAETTGELFF. The CDR3 bases are TGTGCCAGCAGCCAGGGGGTAGCGGAAACCACCGGGGAGCTGTTTTTT.

Here the CDR3 DNA reads TGTGCCAGCAGCTTGGCCGGTCAGGGAAAGAATTCACCCCTCCACTTT. It encodes CASSLAGQGKNSPLHF. V and J are TRBV5-6 and TRBJ1-6, with D perhaps TRBD1 (5 bases). Germline loops: CDR1 SGHDT, CDR2 YYEEEE. V was clipped by 0 bases and J by 7 bases, with 14 bases between them. CDR3 size: 16 residues.

The chain uses TRBV19 and TRBJ1-3; D gene ambiguous. CDR1 is LNHDA and CDR2 is SQIVND in the germline V gene (reference sequence). This CDR3 has 13 residues. V dropped 5 bases and J dropped 0 bases, with 5 bases sitting between them. The CDR3 sequence is CASSPTSGNTIYF. The CDR3 nucleotides read TGTGCCAGTAGTCCGACCTCTGGAAACACCATATATTTT.

This clone was recorded once. The V call is TRBV5-1, the J call TRBJ2-1, with a tentative D call TRBD2 (7 bases). The V gene lost 0 bases and the J gene lost 2 bases, with 9 bases spanning the gap. The CDR3 covers 15 residues. Germline lookup yields CDR1 SGHRS and CDR2 YFSETQ. The CDR3 nucleotides read TGCGCCAGCAGCTTGGGGGGGGGCCCCTACAATGAGCAGTTCTTC. Protein product: CASSLGGGPYNEQFF.

The chain links TRBV10-1 to TRBJ1-2; D call uncertain. The CDR3 is 13 amino acids. Germline V gives CDR1 WNHNN, CDR2 SYGVQD (reference sequence). Trimming took 6 bases from V and 1 from J, leaving 9 bases between them. As DNA, the CDR3 is TGCGCCAGCAGCGCCGGGGTTAACTATGGCTACACCTTC. It is translated as CASSAGVNYGYTF.

This chain connects TRBV7-3 to TRBJ2-7; 7 nucleotides align to TRBD2. The CDR3 is made up of 16 amino acids. The V and J ends lost 5 bases and 6 bases, in that order; junction bases with no gene match: 16. CDR1 and CDR2 from the germline V gene are SGHTA and FQGTGA. The CDR3 is CASSPRLAQETSEQYF. The CDR3 nucleotides read TGTGCCAGCAGCCCCCGACTAGCACAAGAAACAAGCGAGCAGTACTTC.

CDR3 in amino acids: CASSFRESYGYTF. CDR3 DNA sequence: TGTGCCAGCAGCTTTCGGGAGAGCTATGGCTACACCTTC. This chain uses TRBV11-1 with TRBJ1-2; D remains unclear. V lost 3 bases, J lost 4 bases, and 9 bases lay in between. The germline CDR1 and CDR2 sequences are SGHAT and FQDESV (reference sequence). The length of the CDR3 is 13 residues.

The genes are TRBV7-9 and TRBJ2-7, with TRBD1 as a possible D gene (6 bases). The germline V gene encodes CDR1 SEHNR and CDR2 FQNEAQ (reference sequence). The germline V and J ends were trimmed by 1 base and 3 bases, with 13 bases remaining between them. The CDR3 spans 15 residues. The CDR3 DNA reads as TGTGCCAGCAGCTTAGAACCCAGGGGTATCTACGAGCAGTACTTC. Translation gives CASSLEPRGIYEQYF.